The present TCR beta chain was sequenced within a study of metastatic and nonmetastatic thyroid tumors. Study at large: Repertoires from blood and tumor or nodule tissue of malignant and benign thyroid patients were compared.

Authors' processing steps: A classifier of distant metastasis in papillary thyroid cancer was built from CDR3 differences (across clinicopathological groups). TCRdb used MiXCR to call clones anew from the PCR reads. These V and J calls originate from TCRdb's pipeline instead of the authors' own analysis. The data show around 30,000 clones, with 9.5% to 14% seen just once and approximately 16% held by the top ten. No patient received treatment before thyroid surgery. Looked up from germline, CDR1 is MDHEN and CDR2 is SYDVKM. Losses at the gene ends were 7 bases for V and 3 bases for J; bases not matched to a gene: 7. This CDR3 spans 15 amino acids. There are a few counts of this clone.

This chain joins TRBV28 and TRBJ2-2, with TRBD2 matching over 8 bases. Source material: blood. This receptor was obtained from a female donor with papillary thyroid cancer or a benign thyroid nodule (not recorded which). Some clones in this sample may be carry-over from other donors' samples. The CDR3 spells CASKPSGPHTGELFF. CDR3 bases: TGTGCCAGCAAGCCTAGCGGGCCCCACACCGGGGAGCTGTTTTTT.